Below are 27 T cell receptor beta chains sequenced from a single sample in a study of blood T cell repertoires in COVID-19. Profiled with immunoSEQ multiplex PCR; TCRdb holds only in-frame clones, not every one. The sample has under 250,000 clones; roughly 84% are singletons. Sequenced: peripheral blood. These receptors originate from a woman aged 40 to 50 who had recovered from COVID-19.

V and J are TRBV4-1 and TRBJ2-1; 8 positions agree with TRBD1. V lost 6 bases to trimming and J lost 3 bases; unmatched junction nucleotides: 7. Germline V gives CDR1 MGHRA, CDR2 YSYEKL. The CDR3 totals 15 residues. CDR3 nucleotides: TGCGCCAGCAGGCTGGACAGGGCGTTCTACAATGAGCAGTTCTTC. Translated: CASRLDRAFYNEQFF.

This clone has just one count. This CDR3 reads CASSLDQGRQYF. The DNA for the CDR3 is TGTGCCAGCAGCTTAGATCAGGGGCGGCAGTACTTC. The V and J genes are TRBV11-1 and TRBJ2-7, with a tentative D call TRBD1 (6 bases). Germline assignment: CDR1 SGHAT and CDR2 FQDESV (reference sequence). The CDR3 consists of 12 residues. The V and J ends lost 1 base and 9 bases respectively, with 10 bases between them.

As to this clone: The junction departs from the called germline gene at one end, perhaps through a read error. The chain recombines TRBV27 with TRBJ2-1, with a possible D match to TRBD1 (5 bases). Germline CDR1 MNHEY, CDR2 SMNVEV (reference sequence). The CDR3 sequence is 19 residues long. The CDR3 sequence: CASSSGLVVDPTQSNELFF. The CDR3 DNA reads as TGTGCCAGCAGTTCAGGGTTGGTCGTGGATCCTACCCAATCAAATGAGCTGTTCTTC.

The V and J genes are TRBV7-6 and TRBJ1-1; 9 bases fit TRBD1. CDR1 is SGHVS, CDR2 FNYEAQ, per germline. V shed 7 bases, J shed 1 base, and the junction held 4 bases outside the gene matches. This CDR3 has 14 residues. The CDR3 region has the DNA TGTGCCAGCAACAACAGGGGGCCGAACACTGAAGCTTTCTTT. It encodes CASNNRGPNTEAFF. Full variable domain (outside the CDR3, taken from reference TRBV7-6 and TRBJ1-1): GAGVSQSPRYKVTKRGQDVALRCDPISGHVSLYWYRQALGQGPEFLTYFNYEAQQDKSGLPNDRFSAERPEGSISTLTIQRTEQRDSAMYRCASNNRGPNTEAFFGQGTRLTVV.

The rearrangement joins TRBV7-9 to TRBJ2-4; no firm D call. Germline-derived CDR1 and CDR2 are SEHNR and FQNEAQ (reference sequence). V shed 1 base and J shed 0 bases, with 13 bases lying between them. This CDR3 has 17 amino acids. DNA of the CDR3: TGTGCCAGCAGCTTAGGTGGCTCGCGGTTAGCCAAAAACATTCAGTACTTC. This sequence encodes CASSLGGSRLAKNIQYF.

The rearrangement uses TRBV6-2 or TRBV6-3 and TRBJ2-1; no clear D gene. V lost 7 bases and J 0 bases, leaving 7 bases between the germline ends. Per germline, CDR1 MNHEY and CDR2 SVGEGT. CDR3 length: 13 residues. The CDR3 reads CASTPLSYNEQFF. The CDR3 DNA reads as TGTGCCAGCACCCCCCTCTCCTACAATGAGCAGTTCTTC.

The gene calls are TRBV24-1 and TRBJ2-7, with 8 bases lining up with TRBD2. Germline-derived CDR1 and CDR2 are KGHDR and SFDVKD. J gave up 1 base and V 3 bases, and 4 bases lay outside the gene matches. The CDR3 consists of 15 residues. The CDR3 bases are TGTGCCACCAGTGATCCCCGGGAGGGTTCCTACGAGCAGTACTTC. Protein sequence: CATSDPREGSYEQYF.

The chain couples TRBV7-9 to TRBJ2-2; TRBD1 agrees at 8 bases. The CDR3 consists of 14 residues. Germline CDR1 reads SEHNR; CDR2 reads FQNEAQ (reference sequence). V lost 8 bases and J lost 7; bases outside the gene matches: 9. CDR3 bases: TGTGCCAGCCTGCTGGACAGGGCGGGCGGGGAGCTGTTTTTT. This translates into CASLLDRAGGELFF.

This chain connects TRBV28 to TRBJ1-5; TRBD1 is a possible D gene (5 bases). Per germline, CDR1 MDHEN and CDR2 SYDVKM. Trimming pared 6 bases from V and 3 bases from J, leaving 12 bases between. The CDR3 extends over 14 amino acids. CDR3 DNA sequence: TGTGCCAGCAGCCTGGGGCTACCCAATCAGCCCCAGCATTTT. It specifies CASSLGLPNQPQHF.

This clone was found once. In the same sample, other DNA sequences code for this CDR3. The chain links TRBV18 to TRBJ1-1, with D possibly matching TRBD1 (5 bases). Germline CDR1 reads KGHSH; CDR2 reads LQKENI. Trimming left V 2 bases short and J 1 base short, with 11 bases between. The CDR3 has 15 residues. CDR3 protein: CASSPGQGGNTEAFF. Written as DNA, the CDR3 is TGTGCCAGCTCACCAGGGCAGGGTGGGAACACTGAAGCTTTCTTT.

Notes on this clone: The junction does not match germline at one end; this may be a read error. CDR3 region: CASSPPGQRGSGELFF. DNA for the CDR3: TGTGCCAGCTCTCCACCGGGACAACGGGGTTCCGGGGAGCTGTTTTTT. V gene TRBV18 combines with J gene TRBJ2-2; the D gene is possibly TRBD1 (6 bases). The CDR3 has 16 residues. Germline V gene lookup returns CDR1 KGHSH and CDR2 LQKENI.

The chain has TRBV5-1 and TRBJ2-2; 7 nucleotides align to TRBD1. The CDR3 runs to 17 residues. The J segment lost 0 bases and the V segment lost 0 bases, leaving 5 bases of the junction unmatched. Looked up from germline, CDR1 is SGHRS and CDR2 is YFSETQ. The CDR3: CASSLGQGNANTGELFF. The CDR3 DNA is TGCGCCAGCAGCTTGGGACAGGGAAACGCGAACACCGGGGAGCTGTTTTTT. The full variable domain, completed using reference TRBV5-1 and TRBJ2-2, is KAGVTQTPRYLIKTRGQQVTLSCSPISGHRSVSWYQQTPGQGLQFLFEYFSETQRNKGNFPGRFSGRQFSNSRSEMNVSTLELGDSALYLCASSLGQGNANTGELFFGEGSRLTVL.

V gene TRBV11-2 combines with J gene TRBJ2-1; D might be TRBD2 (5 bases). The CDR3 length is 15 residues. Germline lookup yields CDR1 SGHAT and CDR2 FQNNGV. Trimming cost V 0 bases and J 7 bases, with 13 bases left between them. The CDR3 is CASSLEAFGENEQFF. CDR3 sequence (DNA): TGTGCCAGCAGCTTAGAAGCTTTCGGGGAGAATGAGCAGTTCTTC.

The chain uses TRBV6-5 and TRBJ2-1, with 12 nucleotides matching TRBD2. J gave up 4 bases and V 5 bases, and 3 bases lay outside the gene matches. The germline gives CDR1 MNHEY, CDR2 SVGAGI. CDR3 size: 15 residues. CDR3 loop: CASSLAGGTYNEQFF. The DNA of the CDR3 is TGTGCCAGCAGTCTAGCGGGGGGGACTTACAATGAGCAGTTCTTC.

The chain combines TRBV28 with TRBJ1-4; 8 bases align to TRBD1. Germline V lookup: CDR1 MDHEN, CDR2 SYDVKM. CDR3 size: 15 residues. Trimming took 6 bases from V and 2 from J; bases not matched to a gene: 5. The CDR3 DNA is TGTGCCAGCAGAACCCGGACAGGGACTAATGAAAAACTGTTTTTT. This translates into CASRTRTGTNEKLFF.

This chain connects TRBV5-5 to TRBJ2-3; the D gene is possibly TRBD2 (6 bases). Germline V gene lookup returns CDR1 SGHKS and CDR2 YYEKEE (reference sequence). The CDR3 covers 17 residues. V dropped 4 bases and J dropped 3 bases, with 21 bases sitting between them. In DNA, the CDR3 is TGTGCCAGCAGCCTCGATAGGACTACCCTCTTTACAGATACGCAGTATTTT. Amino acids: CASSLDRTTLFTDTQYF.

The gene calls are TRBV7-9 and TRBJ1-2, with TRBD1 as a possible D gene (6 bases). The length of the CDR3 is 14 residues. V lost 5 bases and J 3 bases, leaving 13 bases between the germline ends. From germline, CDR1 is SEHNR and CDR2 FQNEAQ (reference sequence). DNA for the CDR3: TGTGCCAGCAGCCCGCACAGGGCCGACTATGGCTACACCTTC. Its protein product is CASSPHRADYGYTF.

This clone was observed a handful of times. The chain joins TRBV2 to TRBJ1-5, with a tentative D call TRBD1 (6 bases). CDR3 length: 15 residues. Per germline, CDR1 SNHLY and CDR2 FYNNEI. V was trimmed by 0 bases and J by 7 bases, leaving 13 bases between them. DNA of the CDR3: TGTGCCAGCAGTGAAGCGCCACAGGGTGGGCAGCCCCAGCATTTT. Protein product: CASSEAPQGGQPQHF.

This clone has only a few counts. The chain combines TRBV7-9 with TRBJ2-3, with 8 nucleotides matching TRBD1. The trim removed 2 bases at V and 4 bases at J, leaving 11 bases unmatched. The CDR3 is 17 residues long. Per the germline V gene, CDR1 is SEHNR and CDR2 is FQNEAQ (reference sequence). This CDR3 reads CASSLKGQVFSPDTQYF. CDR3 DNA: TGTGCCAGCAGCTTAAAGGGACAGGTATTTTCCCCAGATACGCAGTATTTT.

V gene TRBV29-1 combines with J gene TRBJ2-7, with 8 bases that match TRBD2. The CDR3 has 12 residues. The ends lost 3 bases at V and 6 bases at J; junction bases unmatched: 4. Germline loops: CDR1 SQVTM, CDR2 ANQGSEA. The CDR3 bases are TGCAGCGTTGATTACAGCGGGGGCGAGCAGTACTTC. It translates to CSVDYSGGEQYF.

This clone has only a few counts. This chain joins TRBV30 and TRBJ1-1; possible D gene TRBD1, 5 bases. Germline V gene data show CDR1 as GTSNPN and CDR2 as SVGIG (reference sequence). Deletions cut 7 bases from V and 4 bases from J, with 16 bases between. CDR3 size: 13 residues. CDR3 residues: CAYRGPEGTEAFF. CDR3 bases: TGTGCCTACCGGGGCCCGGAGGGCACTGAAGCTTTCTTT.

The chain has TRBV28 and TRBJ1-6, with 8 bases matching TRBD1. The germline gives CDR1 MDHEN, CDR2 SYDVKM. The CDR3 contains 14 residues. Trimming removed 3 bases from V and 10 bases from J; junction bases left unmatched: 5. CDR3: CASSFSGGGSPLHF. The CDR3 region has the DNA TGTGCCAGCAGTTTTTCAGGGGGCGGGTCACCCCTCCACTTT.

This chain links TRBV11-2 with TRBJ1-1; no firm D call. CDR3 length equals 13 residues. Trimming removed 1 base from V and 7 bases from J, with 10 bases in between. Per germline, CDR1 SGHAT and CDR2 FQNNGV. The DNA for the CDR3 is TGTGCCAGCAGCTTAGGATCCCAGCGTGAAGCTTTCTTT. This encodes CASSLGSQREAFF.

The chain has TRBV28 and TRBJ2-5, with 9 positions matching TRBD1. The germline CDR1 and CDR2 sequences are MDHEN and SYDVKM. J gave up 7 bases and V 6 bases, and 6 bases lay outside the gene matches. The length of the CDR3 is 13 residues. CDR3 sequence reads: CASSPDRGGTQYF. The CDR3 DNA reads as TGTGCCAGCAGCCCGGACAGGGGAGGGACCCAGTACTTC.

The chain recombines TRBV5-4 with TRBJ2-4; unclear D gene. The CDR3 is 14 amino acids. The V gene's germline CDR1 is SGHNT and CDR2 YYREEE (reference sequence). Deletions cut 0 bases from V and 0 bases from J, with 4 bases between. The CDR3 loop reads CASSLGLAKNIQYF. CDR3 DNA sequence: TGTGCCAGCAGCTTGGGACTAGCCAAAAACATTCAGTACTTC.

V gene TRBV5-1 combines with J gene TRBJ2-7; 8 positions agree with TRBD1. Germline-derived CDR1 and CDR2 are SGHRS and YFSETQ. The V gene end was trimmed by 0 bases and the J gene end by 6 bases; junction bases not matched to a gene: 11. This CDR3 is built from 16 residues. DNA of the CDR3: TGCGCCAGCAGCTTGGTACCCGCCGGACAGGGACGCGAGCAGTACTTC. Amino acids: CASSLVPAGQGREQYF.

This chain connects TRBV27 to TRBJ1-3; D is uncertain. Trimming took off 4 bases at V and 2 bases at J, with 9 bases between the two ends. The CDR3 has 14 amino acids. CDR1 is MNHEY and CDR2 is SMNVEV in the germline V gene (reference sequence). The CDR3 DNA sequence: TGTGCCAGCAGTTCACCGGGGACTGGAAACACCATATATTTT. Translated, it gives CASSSPGTGNTIYF.